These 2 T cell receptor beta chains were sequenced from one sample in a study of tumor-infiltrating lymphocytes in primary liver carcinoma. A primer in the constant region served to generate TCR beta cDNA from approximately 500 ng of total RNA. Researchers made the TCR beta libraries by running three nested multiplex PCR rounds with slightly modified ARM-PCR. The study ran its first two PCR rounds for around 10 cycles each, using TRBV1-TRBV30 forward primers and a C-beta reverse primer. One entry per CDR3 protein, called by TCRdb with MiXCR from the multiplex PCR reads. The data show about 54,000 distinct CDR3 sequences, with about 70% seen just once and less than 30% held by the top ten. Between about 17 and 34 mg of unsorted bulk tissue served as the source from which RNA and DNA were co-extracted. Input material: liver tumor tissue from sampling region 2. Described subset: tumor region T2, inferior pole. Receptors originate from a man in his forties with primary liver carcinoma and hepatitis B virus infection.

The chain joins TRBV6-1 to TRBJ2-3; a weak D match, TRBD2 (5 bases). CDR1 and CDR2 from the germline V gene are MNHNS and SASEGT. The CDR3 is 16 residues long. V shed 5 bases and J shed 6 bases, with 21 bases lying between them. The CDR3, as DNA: TGTGCCAGCAGTCAATTAGCGAGTTTAACCATGGATACGCAGTATTTT. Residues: CASSQLASLTMDTQYF.

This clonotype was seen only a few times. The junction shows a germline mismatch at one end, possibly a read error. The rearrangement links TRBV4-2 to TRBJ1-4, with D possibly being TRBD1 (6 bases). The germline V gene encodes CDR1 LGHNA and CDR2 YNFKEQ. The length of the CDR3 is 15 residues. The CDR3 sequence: CASSQDQGFGEKVFF. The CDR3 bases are TGTGCCAGTAGCCAAGACCAGGGGTTCGGTGAAAAAGTGTTTTTT.